This T cell receptor beta chain was sequenced for a study of blood T cells in healthy people across ages. The germline gives CDR1 MDHEN, CDR2 SYDVKM. V was clipped by 6 bases and J by 0 bases, with 12 bases between them. The CDR3 has 16 residues. This clonotype turned up a few times. Sample-barcoded 5' priming and a J-beta primer mix drove a second PCR of 7 to 11 cycles. Every molecule of cDNA carried a tag from a template-switch adaptor with 12 random nucleotides. No fewer than 3 million CDR3-containing paired-end reads came from each sample. TCRdb ran MiXCR on the 5' RACE reads and lists one entry per CDR3 protein. The data contain 1.5 million to 1.8 million distinct CDR3 sequences, about 45% of them singletons. Each sample had at least 7 million PBMCs isolated.

The sequenced sample consisted of blood. V and J are TRBV28 and TRBJ1-6, with no clear D. The TCR was taken from a woman aged 18-35 years in good health. Here the CDR3 reads CASREQWSSYNSPLHF. The CDR3 DNA reads TGTGCCAGCAGGGAACAGTGGAGCTCCTATAATTCACCCCTCCACTTT.